Following are 21 T cell receptor beta chains from one sample sequenced in a study of technical replicates of blood from a handful of donors (dated by TCRdb to the late 2010s). Library method: the immunoSEQ multiplex PCR assay. TCRdb re-hosts the immuneACCESS table, in-frame sequences only. Its copies lack some clones; in the studies checked, an unresolved V gene accounts for under half of them, and the cause for the rest is not known. Across this sample there are tens of thousands of clones, with 97% seen only once. More than 0.15% of the sample belongs to the ten largest clones. Sample: T cells isolated from PBMCs. These receptor sequences come from a human donor in good health.

The chain has TRBV5-4 and TRBJ1-2, with 7 nucleotides matching TRBD1. This CDR3 comprises 18 residues. The V gene's germline CDR1 is SGHNT and CDR2 YYREEE (reference sequence). V shed 6 bases, J shed 0 bases, and the junction held 17 bases outside the gene matches. CDR3 residues: CASTPMAGQKRTNYGYTF. The CDR3 bases are TGTGCCAGCACCCCAATGGCGGGACAGAAGAGAACTAACTATGGCTACACCTTC.

The chain recombines TRBV18 with TRBJ2-1; D possibly corresponds to TRBD2 (5 bases). Germline lookup yields CDR1 KGHSH and CDR2 LQKENI. Trimming stripped 6 bases from V and 4 bases from J, with 13 bases between. The CDR3 has 14 residues. The CDR3 loop is CASSAREGYNEQFF. CDR3 sequence (DNA): TGTGCCAGCTCCGCGAGGGAAGGATACAATGAGCAGTTCTTC.

This chain uses TRBV7-2 with TRBJ1-1, with 8 nucleotides matching TRBD1. CDR1 is SGHTA and CDR2 is FQGNSA in the germline V gene. The ends lost 5 bases at V and 4 bases at J; junction bases unmatched: 3. The CDR3 has 13 residues. The CDR3 DNA reads as TGTGCCAGCAGCCTAGGGACAGGCACTGAAGCTTTCTTT. Protein: CASSLGTGTEAFF. Drawing the rest from reference TRBV7-2 and TRBJ1-1, the complete variable domain is GAGVSQSPSNKVTEKGKDVELRCDPISGHTALYWYRQSLGQGLEFLIYFQGNSAPDKSGLPSDRFSAERTGGSVSTLTIQRTQQEDSAVYLCASSLGTGTEAFFGQGTRLTVV.

The chain carries TRBV4-1 and TRBJ2-5; a weak D match, TRBD1 (7 bases). The length of the CDR3 is 15 residues. Germline V gene sequence: CDR1 MGHRA, CDR2 YSYEKL. V was shortened by 1 base and J by 4 bases, with 13 bases between the two germline ends. This CDR3 is CASSQAYRGGETQYF. For the CDR3, the DNA is TGCGCCAGCAGCCAAGCCTACAGGGGAGGAGAGACCCAGTACTTC.

This clone was recorded once. The genes are TRBV4-1 and TRBJ2-7, with 9 bases matching TRBD1. J lost 1 base, V lost 5 bases, and 6 bases had no gene match. CDR1 MGHRA and CDR2 YSYEKL come from the germline V gene. This CDR3 has 15 amino acids. In DNA form, the CDR3 reads TGCGCCAGCAGCACCGGGACAGGGTATTCCTACGAGCAGTACTTC. Translated: CASSTGTGYSYEQYF.

This chain joins TRBV28 and TRBJ2-3, with D hard to call. This CDR3 contains 11 residues. V lost 6 bases to trimming and J lost 3 bases, with 4 bases between them. Germline V lookup: CDR1 MDHEN, CDR2 SYDVKM. CDR3 sequence (DNA): TGTGCCAGCAGAGCTACAGATACGCAGTATTTT. Its protein is CASRATDTQYF.

The V call is TRBV6-5, the J call TRBJ2-5; 9 nucleotides match TRBD1. The germline gives CDR1 MNHEY, CDR2 SVGAGI. The CDR3 consists of 15 residues. After removal of 4 bases from V and 2 bases from J, the junction contained 5 bases not matched to a gene. The CDR3 DNA follows: TGTGCCAGCAGTTGGGGGACAGGGATTCAAGAGACCCAGTACTTC. This translates into CASSWGTGIQETQYF.

This clone was counted only a few times. V and J are TRBV28 and TRBJ1-1; TRBD1 might be the D (5 bases). This CDR3 is 17 amino acids long. The V gene lost 2 bases and the J gene lost 1 base, with 17 bases spanning the gap. The V gene's germline CDR1 is MDHEN and CDR2 SYDVKM. The CDR3 DNA reads TGTGCCAGCAGTTTAGTGGGACGGGGGAAGGGGAACACTGAAGCTTTCTTT. It yields the protein CASSLVGRGKGNTEAFF.

This sequence joins TRBV2 and TRBJ2-2; D may be TRBD2 (6 bases). This CDR3 comprises 13 residues. Germline CDR1 is SNHLY and CDR2 is FYNNEI. Trimming left V 6 bases short and J 6 bases short, with 11 bases between. The CDR3 is CASRASSAGELFF. CDR3 DNA: TGTGCCAGCAGAGCATCTAGCGCCGGGGAGCTGTTTTTT.

This clone occurred once. CDR3 protein: CASSRHGAGESYEQYF. The CDR3 DNA follows: TGTGCCAGCAGCCGGCATGGAGCGGGGGAGTCCTACGAGCAGTACTTC. V usage is TRBV11-3 and J usage is TRBJ2-7; 8 bases map to TRBD2. Germline V lookup: CDR1 SGHNT, CDR2 YENEEA. The trim removed 5 bases at V and 1 base at J, leaving 10 bases unmatched. This CDR3 is 16 amino acids long.

The gene calls are TRBV5-4 and TRBJ1-2; the D is unclear. The CDR3 runs to 15 residues. V lost 3 bases and J 4 bases, leaving 16 bases between the germline ends. Germline V lookup: CDR1 SGHNT, CDR2 YYREEE (reference sequence). This CDR3 reads CASSSPTSGGYGYTF. In DNA, the CDR3 is TGTGCCAGCAGCTCACCAACTAGCGGAGGCTATGGCTACACCTTC.

In this sample, this clone turned up once. The rearrangement joins TRBV5-1 to TRBJ2-1; the match to TRBD2 covers 9 bases. The CDR3 is made up of 16 amino acids. V was clipped by 5 bases and J by 4 bases; unmatched bases: 10. Germline CDR1 SGHRS, CDR2 YFSETQ. CDR3 nucleotides: TGCGCCAGCAGTCGCGGGGGGGCCCAATCGTACAATGAGCAGTTCTTC. Its protein product is CASSRGGAQSYNEQFF.

This rearrangement joins TRBV15 to TRBJ2-6; the D gene is possibly TRBD2 (7 bases). Trimming pared 7 bases from V and 3 bases from J, leaving 13 bases between. Germline assignment: CDR1 LNHNV and CDR2 YYDKDF (reference sequence). CDR3 size: 15 residues. CDR3 nucleotide sequence: TGTGCCACCACCACGGGGGGCCGTGGGGCCAACGTCCTGACTTTC. Residues: CATTTGGRGANVLTF.

The genes are TRBV11-2 and TRBJ1-5, with 8 bases lining up with TRBD1. Germline CDR1 is SGHAT and CDR2 is FQNNGV. V lost 5 bases and J lost 6; bases outside the gene matches: 12. The CDR3 covers 16 residues. CDR3: CASSPTTGVRGQPQHF. The DNA for the CDR3 is TGTGCCAGCAGCCCGACGACAGGGGTAAGGGGTCAGCCCCAGCATTTT.

The genes are TRBV4-1 and TRBJ1-5; TRBD1 aligns across 9 bases. Per the germline V gene, CDR1 is MGHRA and CDR2 is YSYEKL. This CDR3 region has 16 residues. The V gene end was trimmed by 6 bases and the J gene end by 3 bases; junction bases not matched to a gene: 9. This CDR3 is CASRNVGQGYNQPQHF. CDR3 in DNA: TGCGCCAGCAGAAATGTAGGACAGGGGTACAATCAGCCCCAGCATTTT.

This chain uses TRBV11-3 with TRBJ2-7, with TRBD2 matching over 14 bases. Trimming took 6 bases from V and 4 from J; bases not matched to a gene: 11. CDR1 is SGHNT, CDR2 YENEEA, per germline. The CDR3 contains 17 residues. Written as DNA, the CDR3 is TGTGCCAGCAGTAAAATACCGGGACTAGCGGGGGCATACGAGCAGTACTTC. Amino acid sequence: CASSKIPGLAGAYEQYF.

The gene calls are TRBV2 and TRBJ2-5, with 7 bases matching TRBD1. Losses at the gene ends were 6 bases for V and 3 bases for J; bases not matched to a gene: 13. Germline V gives CDR1 SNHLY, CDR2 FYNNEI. This CDR3 has 16 residues. CDR3 in amino acids: CASSKSQATGKETQYF. In DNA, the CDR3 is TGTGCCAGCAGCAAATCTCAAGCGACAGGGAAAGAGACCCAGTACTTC.

V gene TRBV5-6 combines with J gene TRBJ2-7, with 9 positions matching TRBD2. V dropped 3 bases and J dropped 4; count of bases not matched to a gene: 8. The length of the CDR3 is 15 residues. Germline V gene lookup returns CDR1 SGHDT and CDR2 YYEEEE. The CDR3 region is CASSSRLAARYEQYF. CDR3 coding DNA: TGTGCCAGCAGCTCAAGACTAGCGGCACGATACGAGCAGTACTTC.

This chain uses TRBV5-1 with TRBJ2-1, with a possible D match to TRBD1 (5 bases). The CDR3 covers 16 residues. The V gene lost 4 bases and the J gene lost 0 bases, with 14 bases spanning the gap. CDR1 and CDR2 from the germline V gene are SGHRS and YFSETQ. The chain's CDR3 is CASSPGRLSSYNEQFF. The CDR3, as DNA: TGCGCCAGCAGCCCAGGGCGGTTGAGCTCCTACAATGAGCAGTTCTTC.

The chain carries TRBV29-1 and TRBJ2-2; 7 bases match TRBD1. The junction had 7 bases not matched to a gene; V was cut back by 6 bases and J by 0 bases. This CDR3 contains 15 residues. Germline lookup yields CDR1 SQVTM and CDR2 ANQGSEA. Written as DNA, the CDR3 is TGCAGCGTGAAAACAGGGGCCTCGAACACCGGGGAGCTGTTTTTT. Translated, it gives CSVKTGASNTGELFF.

The rearrangement links TRBV2 to TRBJ1-4; tentative D call: TRBD1 (5 bases). The CDR3 spans 12 residues. Trimming cost V 5 bases and J 8 bases, with 9 bases left between them. Germline CDR1 is SNHLY and CDR2 is FYNNEI. The CDR3 region has the DNA TGTGCCAGCAGTTCGACAGACGAAAAACTGTTTTTT. Translating it yields CASSSTDEKLFF. Full variable domain (outside the CDR3, taken from reference TRBV2 and TRBJ1-4): EPEVTQTPSHQVTQMGQEVILRCVPISNHLYFYWYRQILGQKVEFLVSFYNNEISEKSEIFDDQFSVERPDGSNFTLKIRSTKLEDSAMYFCASSSTDEKLFFGSGTQLSVL.